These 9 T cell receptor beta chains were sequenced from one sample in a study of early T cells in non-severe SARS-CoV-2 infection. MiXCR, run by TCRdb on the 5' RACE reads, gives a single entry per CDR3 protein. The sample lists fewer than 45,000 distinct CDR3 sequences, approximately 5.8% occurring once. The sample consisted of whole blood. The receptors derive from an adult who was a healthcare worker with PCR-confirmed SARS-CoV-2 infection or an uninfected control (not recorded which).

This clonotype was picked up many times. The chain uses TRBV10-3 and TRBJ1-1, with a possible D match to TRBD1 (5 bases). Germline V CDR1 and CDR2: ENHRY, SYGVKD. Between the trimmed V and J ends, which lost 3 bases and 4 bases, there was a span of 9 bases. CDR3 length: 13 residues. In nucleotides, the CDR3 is TGTGCCATCAGTGAAGGGGTTCGCACTGAAGCTTTCTTT. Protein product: CAISEGVRTEAFF.

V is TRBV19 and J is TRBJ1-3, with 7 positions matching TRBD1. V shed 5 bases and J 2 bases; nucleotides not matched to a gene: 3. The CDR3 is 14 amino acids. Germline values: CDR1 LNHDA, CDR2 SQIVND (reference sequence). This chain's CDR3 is CASSADRAGNTIYF. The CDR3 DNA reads TGTGCCAGTAGTGCCGACAGGGCTGGAAACACCATATATTTT.

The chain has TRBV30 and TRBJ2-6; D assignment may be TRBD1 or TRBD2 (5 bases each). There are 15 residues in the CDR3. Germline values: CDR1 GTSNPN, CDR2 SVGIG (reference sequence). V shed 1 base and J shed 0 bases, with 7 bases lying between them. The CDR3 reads CAWSGGDSGANVLTF. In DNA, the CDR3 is TGTGCCTGGAGTGGAGGGGACTCTGGGGCCAACGTCCTGACTTTC. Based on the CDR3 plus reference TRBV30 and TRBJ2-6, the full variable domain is SQTIHQWPATLVQPVGSPLSLECTVEGTSNPNLYWYRQAAGRGLQLLFYSVGIGQISSEVPQNLSASRPQDRQFILSSKKLLLSDSGFYLCAWSGGDSGANVLTFGAGSRLTVL.

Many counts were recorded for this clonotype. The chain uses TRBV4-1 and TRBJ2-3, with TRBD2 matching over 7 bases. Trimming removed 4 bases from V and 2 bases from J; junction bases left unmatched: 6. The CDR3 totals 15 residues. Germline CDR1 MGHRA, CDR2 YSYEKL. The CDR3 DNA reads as TGCGCCAGCAGCCCCCCAGCGGGGAACACAGATACGCAGTATTTT. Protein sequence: CASSPPAGNTDTQYF.

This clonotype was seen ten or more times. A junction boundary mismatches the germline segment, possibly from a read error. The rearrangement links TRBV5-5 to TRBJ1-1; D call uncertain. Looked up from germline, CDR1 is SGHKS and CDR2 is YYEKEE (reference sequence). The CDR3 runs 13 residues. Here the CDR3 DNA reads TGTGACAGCAGCTGGGATGTGAACACTGAAGCTTTCTTT. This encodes CDSSWDVNTEAFF.

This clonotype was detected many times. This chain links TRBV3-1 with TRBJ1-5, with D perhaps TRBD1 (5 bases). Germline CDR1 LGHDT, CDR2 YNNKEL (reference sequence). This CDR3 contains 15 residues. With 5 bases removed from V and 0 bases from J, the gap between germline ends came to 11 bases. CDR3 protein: CASSLGPYSNQPQHF. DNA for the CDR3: TGTGCCAGCAGCTTGGGACCTTATAGCAATCAGCCCCAGCATTTT.

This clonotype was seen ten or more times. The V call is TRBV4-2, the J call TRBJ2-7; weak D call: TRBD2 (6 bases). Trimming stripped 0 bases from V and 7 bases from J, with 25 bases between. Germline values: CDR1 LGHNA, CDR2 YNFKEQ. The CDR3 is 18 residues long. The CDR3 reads CASSQESEPGTPWGEQYF. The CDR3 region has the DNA TGTGCCAGCAGCCAAGAGTCCGAACCCGGGACTCCCTGGGGGGAGCAGTACTTC.

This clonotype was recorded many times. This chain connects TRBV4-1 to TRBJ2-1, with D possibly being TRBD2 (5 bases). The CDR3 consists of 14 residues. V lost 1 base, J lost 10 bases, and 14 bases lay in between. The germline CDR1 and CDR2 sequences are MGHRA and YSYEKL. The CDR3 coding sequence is TGCGCCAGCAGCCAAGCCCTTATAGCGCGCGAGCAGTTCTTC. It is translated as CASSQALIAREQFF.

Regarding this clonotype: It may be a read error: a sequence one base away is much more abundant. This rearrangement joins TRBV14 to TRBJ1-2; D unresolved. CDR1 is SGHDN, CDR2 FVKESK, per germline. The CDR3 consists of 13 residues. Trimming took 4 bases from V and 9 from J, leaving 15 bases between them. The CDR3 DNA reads TGTGCCAGCAGCCTCCGACGGGCGAGCAGCTACACCTTC. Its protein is CASSLRRASSYTF.